These 25 T cell receptor beta chains share one sample of origin, sequenced in a study of cytomegalovirus exposure and HLA in healthy donors (dated by TCRdb to about 2017). Library preparation was by the immunoSEQ multiplex PCR assay. A mixture of 60 forward primers for TCR Vbeta segments and 13 reverse primers for TCR Jbeta segments was used in the multiplex PCR. What TCRdb holds here is the immuneACCESS table cut down to in-frame rearrangements. Part of the clones is not present; checked against another copy, under half of the missing clones reflect an unresolved V gene, and the others are unexplained. Per the sample table, the count is about 120,000 clones. Approximately 3.8% of the sample is held by the ten biggest clonotypes. Sequences were obtained from PBMCs. All receptors come from a young man in good health and CMV-seronegative.

The V and J genes are TRBV5-8 and TRBJ1-1; 10 positions agree with TRBD1. The CDR3 has 15 residues. Germline V CDR1 and CDR2: SGHTS, YDEGEE. V shed 0 bases, J shed 6 bases, and the junction held 5 bases outside the gene matches. CDR3 amino acids: CASSLVTGGVSEAFF. The CDR3 DNA sequence: TGTGCCAGCAGCTTGGTGACAGGGGGCGTCTCTGAAGCTTTCTTT.

The chain carries TRBV11-3 and TRBJ2-7, with D perhaps TRBD2 (5 bases). The CDR3 is made up of 13 amino acids. Trimming took off 5 bases at V and 7 bases at J, with 15 bases between the two ends. Germline CDR1 reads SGHNT; CDR2 reads YENEEA. CDR3 nucleotide sequence: TGTGCCAGCAGCCCCGGTGACGGGGATGAGCAGTACTTC. Amino acids: CASSPGDGDEQYF. Drawing the rest from reference TRBV11-3 and TRBJ2-7, the complete variable domain is EAGVVQSPRYKIIEKKQPVAFWCNPISGHNTLYWYLQNLGQGPELLIRYENEEAVDDSQLPKDRFSAERLKGVDSTLKIQPAELGDSAVYLCASSPGDGDEQYFGPGTRLTVT.

Written as DNA, the CDR3 is TGTGCCAGCAGCACCCGACAGTTCGATGAGCAGTTCTTC. It encodes CASSTRQFDEQFF. The J gene is TRBJ2-1, the V gene TRBV9; D is perhaps TRBD1 (5 bases). Trimming took 4 bases from V and 8 from J, leaving 13 bases between them. Looked up from germline, CDR1 is SGDLS and CDR2 is YYNGEE. The CDR3 is 13 amino acids.

The chain combines TRBV4-2 with TRBJ2-7; D possibly corresponds to TRBD2 (6 bases). The length of the CDR3 is 16 residues. Between the trimmed V and J ends, which lost 0 bases and 2 bases, there was a span of 14 bases. Germline V lookup: CDR1 LGHNA, CDR2 YNFKEQ. The CDR3 nucleotides are TGTGCCAGCAGCCAAGAAGGGAGGACTCGCCCCTACGAGCAGTACTTC. It translates to CASSQEGRTRPYEQYF.

This sequence joins TRBV28 and TRBJ2-7; possibly TRBD1 for D (6 bases). The CDR3 extends over 12 amino acids. Trimming cost V 5 bases and J 8 bases, with 13 bases left between them. Germline V CDR1 and CDR2: MDHEN, SYDVKM. The CDR3 sequence is CASSTPGVQQYF. CDR3 sequence (DNA): TGTGCCAGCAGTACACCAGGGGTTCAGCAGTACTTC.

The genes are TRBV15 and TRBJ2-4, with a tentative D call TRBD1 (5 bases). V dropped 3 bases and J dropped 0 bases, with 18 bases sitting between them. The CDR3 runs 18 residues. The germline gives CDR1 LNHNV, CDR2 YYDKDF (reference sequence). The CDR3 spells CATSSPKGSPLAKNIQYF. CDR3 bases: TGTGCCACCAGCAGCCCAAAGGGGTCACCTCTAGCCAAAAACATTCAGTACTTC.

This chain joins TRBV7-9 and TRBJ1-6, with a weak D call TRBD1 (6 bases). Trimming stripped 5 bases from V and 5 bases from J, with 16 bases between. Per the germline V gene, CDR1 is SEHNR and CDR2 is FQNEAQ (reference sequence). The CDR3 loop spans 16 amino acids. The CDR3 DNA reads TGTGCCAGCAGCCATGACAGGTCGTACCATAATTCACCCCTCCACTTT. Protein sequence: CASSHDRSYHNSPLHF.

The chain employs TRBV29-1 and TRBJ2-2; tentatively, D is TRBD2 (5 bases). Germline V lookup: CDR1 SQVTM, CDR2 ANQGSEA. V was clipped by 1 base and J by 8 bases, with 5 bases between them. The CDR3 has 11 residues. The CDR3 reads CSVEVAGELFF. For the CDR3, the DNA is TGCAGCGTTGAAGTAGCGGGGGAGCTGTTTTTT.

This rearrangement joins TRBV19 to TRBJ1-1, with D unclear. Germline loops: CDR1 LNHDA, CDR2 SQIVND (reference sequence). The CDR3 consists of 14 residues. V was pared by 6 bases and J by 5 bases, with 16 bases between. Here the CDR3 DNA reads TGTGCCAGTAGGGCCGTGCGGGGTTATACTGAAGCTTTCTTT. This gives the protein CASRAVRGYTEAFF.

The V gene is TRBV19, the J gene TRBJ2-2; no definite D call. The CDR3 loop spans 16 amino acids. V shed 2 bases and J shed 0 bases, with 10 bases lying between them. Germline assignment: CDR1 LNHDA and CDR2 SQIVND (reference sequence). The chain's CDR3 is CASSILTTSNTGELFF. The CDR3 DNA reads TGTGCCAGTAGTATACTTACAACGTCGAACACCGGGGAGCTGTTTTTT.

The V and J genes are TRBV4-1 and TRBJ1-1; the D gene is possibly TRBD1 (5 bases). The CDR3 is 13 amino acids. The V gene's germline CDR1 is MGHRA and CDR2 YSYEKL. V was cut by 6 bases and J by 1 base, with 9 bases left in between. CDR3 DNA sequence: TGCGCCAGCAGTTCCCAGGGGAACACTGAAGCTTTCTTT. This codes for CASSSQGNTEAFF.

This chain joins TRBV14 and TRBJ2-5; D uncertain. In germline, CDR1 is SGHDN, CDR2 FVKESK. This CDR3 is built from 15 residues. The V gene lost 0 bases and the J gene lost 5 bases, with 13 bases spanning the gap. CDR3 in DNA: TGTGCCAGCAGCCAAGATCTGCGCCTAAAGGAGACCCAGTACTTC. Encoded protein: CASSQDLRLKETQYF.

V and J are TRBV2 and TRBJ1-2; TRBD1 agrees at 7 bases. This CDR3 spans 12 amino acids. V lost 6 bases to trimming and J lost 4 bases; unmatched junction nucleotides: 2. CDR1 is SNHLY, CDR2 FYNNEI, per germline. CDR3 in DNA: TGTGCCAGCAGGGGGACAGTCTATGGCTACACCTTC. Protein product: CASRGTVYGYTF.

This chain joins TRBV28 and TRBJ2-7; 8 bases are shared with TRBD1. This CDR3 region has 14 residues. V trimming: 5 bases; J trimming: 6 bases; junction bases outside the gene matches: 9. Germline V gene data show CDR1 as MDHEN and CDR2 as SYDVKM. The CDR3 reads CASSPTGGWGEQYF. CDR3 coding DNA: TGTGCCAGCAGTCCCACAGGGGGATGGGGCGAGCAGTACTTC.

The chain recombines TRBV19 with TRBJ2-1, with 14 bases lining up with TRBD2. The length of the CDR3 is 14 residues. Germline V gives CDR1 LNHDA, CDR2 SQIVND (reference sequence). J was trimmed by 12 bases and V by 3 bases; bases with no gene match: 4. The CDR3 is CASSIDGLAGGQFF. In DNA, the CDR3 is TGTGCCAGTAGTATTGATGGACTAGCGGGAGGGCAGTTCTTC.

The chain uses TRBV5-1 and TRBJ1-2; D not resolved. Germline lookup yields CDR1 SGHRS and CDR2 YFSETQ. V was clipped by 0 bases and J by 8 bases, with 14 bases between them. The CDR3 extends over 14 amino acids. CDR3 amino acids: CASSLAPVPRGYTF. CDR3 nucleotide sequence: TGCGCCAGCAGCTTGGCGCCTGTCCCTCGGGGCTACACCTTC.

This chain's CDR3 is CASTSPPRDTQYF. CDR3 DNA: TGTGCCAGCACCTCCCCTCCCCGGGATACGCAGTATTTT. The V call is TRBV28, the J call TRBJ2-3, with no clear D. CDR1 MDHEN and CDR2 SYDVKM come from the germline V gene. This CDR3 has 13 residues. The ends were cut back, 7 bases at V and 6 bases at J, with 14 bases in the middle.

The J gene is TRBJ2-7, the V gene TRBV2; perhaps TRBD2 as D (5 bases). V was cut by 1 base and J by 5 bases, with 24 bases left in between. The CDR3 is 18 residues long. In germline, CDR1 is SNHLY, CDR2 FYNNEI. In nucleotides, the CDR3 is TGTGCCAGCAGTGAAGGTTGGGAGCTAACCCCCTACTACGACGAGCAGTACTTC. This encodes CASSEGWELTPYYDEQYF.

This rearrangement joins TRBV18 to TRBJ2-7, with 9 bases matching TRBD1. This CDR3 comprises 16 residues. Germline trimming cut 3 bases from V and 5 bases from J; bases unmatched to any gene: 11. The germline V gene encodes CDR1 KGHSH and CDR2 LQKENI. For the CDR3, the DNA is TGTGCCAGCTCACCTCAATCCGGACAGGGGAACAACGAGCAGTACTTC. Protein product: CASSPQSGQGNNEQYF.

The chain joins TRBV6-1 to TRBJ2-5, with 11 bases that match TRBD2. The DNA matches TRBJ2-7 better at its end, which makes the J call doubtful. The germline gives CDR1 MNHNS, CDR2 SASEGT. CDR3 length equals 14 residues. CDR3 amino acids: CASMRTSGSYEQYF. CDR3 in DNA: TGTGCCAGCATGAGGACTAGCGGGTCCTACGAGCAGTACTTC.

This sequence joins TRBV28 and TRBJ1-5; D remains ambiguous. V was clipped by 3 bases and J by 2 bases, with 17 bases between them. The CDR3 covers 17 residues. Looked up from germline, CDR1 is MDHEN and CDR2 is SYDVKM. The CDR3 DNA reads as TGTGCCAGCAGTTTTTGGTTGGGCGATGACGGCAATCAGCCCCAGCATTTT. Its protein product is CASSFWLGDDGNQPQHF.

J is TRBJ2-1 and V is TRBV27; D not resolved. This CDR3 region has 14 residues. The V gene lost 8 bases and the J gene lost 4 bases, with 15 bases spanning the gap. Germline V CDR1 and CDR2: MNHEY, SMNVEV (reference sequence). The CDR3 region has the DNA TGTGCCAGCTGGAAAACGGAGTTATACAATGAGCAGTTCTTC. Translated: CASWKTELYNEQFF.

The chain is built from TRBV5-1 and TRBJ1-1, with 8 bases lining up with TRBD1. V lost 2 bases to trimming and J lost 7 bases; unmatched junction nucleotides: 1. The CDR3 sequence is 12 residues long. Germline V gene lookup returns CDR1 SGHRS and CDR2 YFSETQ. The CDR3 DNA reads TGCGCCAGCAGCTTAGGGACAGGTGAAGCTTTCTTT. Residues: CASSLGTGEAFF.

V and J are TRBV19 and TRBJ1-2, with 8 bases that match TRBD1. In germline, CDR1 is LNHDA, CDR2 SQIVND (reference sequence). This CDR3 region has 12 residues. The V and J ends lost 5 bases and 8 bases, in that order; junction bases with no gene match: 4. Here the CDR3 DNA reads TGTGCCAGTAGTTACAGGGGGGGCGGCTACACCTTC. Protein product: CASSYRGGGYTF.

CDR3 nucleotide sequence: TGTGCCAGCAGCTCGGACAGGGCAACTGAAGCTTTCTTT. Translating it yields CASSSDRATEAFF. V and J are TRBV11-2 and TRBJ1-1, with 8 bases matching TRBD1. With V trimmed by 4 bases and J by 5 bases, 3 bases remained unmatched. CDR3 length equals 13 residues. CDR1 SGHAT and CDR2 FQNNGV come from the germline V gene.